The rows below give T cell receptor beta chains drawn from one sample of a study of T cells in Graves' hyperthyroidism and ophthalmopathy. TCRdb fed the multiplex PCR reads into MiXCR, producing one record per CDR3 protein. This table holds a few hundred thousand distinct CDR3 sequences, 15% to 19% found once. Material: blood. The receptors derive from a woman younger than 35 with Graves' hyperthyroidism. The CDR3 runs from the conserved cysteine through the conserved F or W. D genes are given only for firm matches. Size tells how often a clone was seen (once, few, many) or the class of an expanded clone, and some rows leave it out.

size	D	V	J	CDR3	DNA
once	NA	TRBV30	TRBJ2-2	CAWSAGGWYTGELFF	TGTGCCTGGAGCGCCGGGGGTTGGTACACCGGGGAGCTGTTTTTT
many	NA	TRBV18	TRBJ2-5	CASSQRRLFETQYF	TGTGCCAGCTCACAAAGGAGGCTCTTCGAGACCCAGTACTTC
NA	NA	TRBV11-2	TRBJ1-2	CASSYLTGSGGYTF	TGTGCCAGCAGCTACTTAACAGGGTCGGGTGGCTACACCTTC
NA	NA	TRBV5-1	TRBJ1-2	CASSFLQGMDYYGYTF	TGCGCCAGCAGCTTTTTACAGGGCATGGATTACTATGGCTACACCTTC
many	NA	TRBV4-1	TRBJ2-5	CASSRAGTETQYF	TGCGCCAGCAGCCGGGCGGGTACGGAGACCCAGTACTTC
many	NA	TRBV11-3	TRBJ1-5	CASSLGSWGPHQPQHF	TGTGCCAGCAGCTTAGGGTCTTGGGGTCCCCATCAGCCCCAGCATTTT
NA	NA	TRBV7-2	TRBJ2-7	CASSPRDHSFYEQYF	TGTGCCAGCAGCCCGCGGGATCACTCTTTTTACGAGCAGTACTTC
many	TRBD1	TRBV7-8	TRBJ2-7	CASSYRQGDVYEQYF	TGTGCCAGCAGCTACCGACAGGGGGACGTTTACGAGCAGTACTTC
many	NA	TRBV20-1	TRBJ1-1	CSARDYYMNTEAFF	TGCAGTGCTAGAGATTATTATATGAACACTGAAGCTTTCTTT
NA	TRBD2	TRBV5-1	TRBJ2-1	CASSRTSGRARNEQFF	TGCGCCAGCAGCCGGACTAGCGGGAGGGCAAGGAATGAGCAGTTCTTC
NA	NA	TRBV5-4	TRBJ1-6	CASSLAPQSPLHF	TGTGCCAGCAGCTTGGCTCCCCAGTCACCCCTCCACTTT
few	TRBD1	TRBV9	TRBJ1-5	CASAFGTGQGQPQHF	TGTGCCAGCGCCTTCGGAACGGGACAGGGTCAGCCCCAGCATTTT
NA	TRBD2	TRBV6-1	TRBJ2-3	CASDTGTSGDDTQYF	TGTGCCAGCGATACCGGGACTAGCGGGGACGATACGCAGTATTTT
NA	NA	TRBV19	TRBJ2-1	CASSRGGGADEQFF	TGTGCCAGTAGTCGAGGGGGAGGGGCCGATGAGCAGTTCTTC
many	NA	TRBV7-9	TRBJ1-2	CASSPGAGFYGYTF	TGTGCCAGCAGCCCAGGGGCGGGGTTCTATGGCTACACCTTC
NA	TRBD1	TRBV12-3/TRBV12-4	TRBJ2-1	CASSPWDRGHTSFKDEQFF	TGTGCCAGCAGTCCCTGGGACAGGGGACACACTTCCTTTAAGGATGAGCAGTTCTTC
once	NA	TRBV25-1	TRBJ1-4	CASSEYGGSNEKLFF	TGTGCCAGCAGTGAATACGGGGGCTCTAATGAAAAACTGTTTTTT
many	NA	TRBV7-9	TRBJ1-2	CASSDPGYGYTF	TGTGCCAGCTCCGACCCCGGCTATGGCTACACCTTC
many	NA	TRBV30	TRBJ1-2	CAWSPVGYTF	TGTGCCTGGAGTCCCGTGGGCTACACCTTC
many	NA	TRBV14	TRBJ1-2	CASSQRLTGSYGYTF	TGTGCCAGCAGCCAAAGACTCACCGGGAGCTATGGCTACACCTTC
many	NA	TRBV2	TRBJ2-7	CASSETTGYWEQYF	TGTGCCAGCAGTGAAACGACTGGCTACTGGGAGCAGTACTTC
many	NA	TRBV7-3	TRBJ2-3	CASSLGPWDTQYF	TGTGCCAGCAGCTTGGGGCCTTGGGATACGCAGTATTTT
few	NA	TRBV6-1	TRBJ2-7	CASGALAASYEQYF	TGTGCCAGCGGGGCCTTGGCGGCCTCCTACGAGCAGTACTTC
NA	NA	TRBV19	TRBJ2-7	CASKLRGFYEQYF	TGTGCCAGTAAACTCAGGGGCTTCTACGAGCAGTACTTC
NA	TRBD2	TRBV12-3/TRBV12-4	TRBJ2-1	CASSLGGRARGEQFF	TGTGCCAGCAGTTTAGGCGGGAGGGCCAGGGGTGAGCAGTTCTTC
many	NA	TRBV7-2	TRBJ1-5	CASSLTPDSNQPQHF	TGTGCCAGCAGCTTAACCCCGGATAGCAATCAGCCCCAGCATTTT
NA	NA	TRBV19	TRBJ2-1	CASSDNNEQFF	TGTGCCAGTAGTGATAACAATGAGCAGTTCTTC
many	TRBD2	TRBV7-9	TRBJ2-5	CASSVAGLRGRDQYF	TGTGCCAGCAGCGTGGCGGGACTACGCGGTAGGGACCAGTACTTC
few	NA	TRBV14	TRBJ2-3	CASSQGLRDRYTDTQYF	TGTGCCAGCAGCCAAGGTCTCAGGGACCGATACACAGATACGCAGTATTTT
many	TRBD2	TRBV12-3/TRBV12-4	TRBJ2-5	CASSLPRTSGGRGTETQYF	TGTGCCAGCAGTCTCCCGAGGACTAGCGGGGGGCGGGGGACGGAGACCCAGTACTTC
many	NA	TRBV11-2	TRBJ1-1	CASSLRGSEALNTEAFF	TGTGCCAGCAGCTTACGAGGGTCAGAGGCCCTGAACACTGAAGCTTTCTTT
NA	NA	TRBV19	TRBJ1-2	CASKSSVAGAYGYTF	TGTGCCAGTAAAAGTTCGGTGGCAGGGGCCTATGGCTACACCTTC
few	NA	TRBV7-9	TRBJ2-1	CASSLQTPPINEQFF	TGTGCCAGCAGCTTACAGACGCCCCCCATCAATGAGCAGTTCTTC
NA	NA	TRBV12-3/TRBV12-4	TRBJ1-2	CASSFGGAVGYTF	TGTGCCAGCAGTTTTGGGGGGGCGGTTGGCTACACCTTC
NA	TRBD2	TRBV3-1	TRBJ2-3	CASSQFGAGSTTTDTQYF	TGTGCCAGCAGCCAATTTGGAGCGGGGAGTACCACCACAGATACGCAGTATTTT
many	NA	TRBV29-1	TRBJ1-3	CSVEDYRDTTSGNTIYF	TGCAGCGTTGAAGATTACCGGGACACGACCTCTGGAAACACCATATATTTT
few	NA	TRBV10-3	TRBJ2-2	CAISLRATGELFF	TGTGCCATCAGCCTCAGGGCCACCGGGGAGCTGTTTTTT
many	NA	TRBV24-1	TRBJ2-5	CATSDLGETQYF	TGTGCCACCAGTGATTTAGGAGAGACCCAGTACTTC
few	NA	TRBV7-9	TRBJ1-4	CASSLVRDGFEKLFF	TGTGCCAGCAGCTTAGTGCGGGACGGTTTTGAAAAACTGTTTTTT
NA	TRBD1	TRBV2	TRBJ1-1	CASSVDRMNTEAFF	TGTGCCAGCAGTGTGGACAGGATGAACACTGAAGCTTTCTTT
many	TRBD2	TRBV11-2	TRBJ2-5	CASSLTAGGLETQYF	TGTGCCAGCAGCTTGACAGCGGGGGGGCTAGAGACCCAGTACTTC
many	NA	TRBV9	TRBJ1-3	CASSVSDSGNTIYF	TGTGCCAGCAGCGTATCAGACTCTGGAAACACCATATATTTT
many	NA	TRBV6-1	TRBJ2-7	CASSSPRPGHFYEQYF	TGTGCCAGCAGTTCCCCGAGACCGGGACACTTCTACGAGCAGTACTTC
many	NA	TRBV6-1	TRBJ1-4	CASSDLGAATNEKLFF	TGTGCCAGCAGTGATCTTGGGGCGGCAACTAATGAAAAACTGTTTTTT
many	NA	TRBV6-1	TRBJ1-4	CASSEYSGEKLFF	TGTGCCAGCAGTGAATATTCAGGGGAAAAACTGTTTTTT